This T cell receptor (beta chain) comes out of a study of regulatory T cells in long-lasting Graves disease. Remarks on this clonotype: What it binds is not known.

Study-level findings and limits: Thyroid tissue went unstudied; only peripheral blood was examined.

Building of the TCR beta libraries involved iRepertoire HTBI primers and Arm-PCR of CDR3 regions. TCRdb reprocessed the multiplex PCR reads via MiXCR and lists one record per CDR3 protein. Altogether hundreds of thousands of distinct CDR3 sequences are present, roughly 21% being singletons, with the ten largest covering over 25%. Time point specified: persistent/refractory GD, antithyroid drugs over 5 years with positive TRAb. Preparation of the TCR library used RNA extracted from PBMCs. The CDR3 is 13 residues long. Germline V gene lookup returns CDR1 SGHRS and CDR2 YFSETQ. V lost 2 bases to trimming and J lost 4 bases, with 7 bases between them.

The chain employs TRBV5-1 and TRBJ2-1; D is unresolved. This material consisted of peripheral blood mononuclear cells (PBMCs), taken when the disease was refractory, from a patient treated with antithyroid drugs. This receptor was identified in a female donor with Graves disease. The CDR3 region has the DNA TGCGCCAGCAGCTTTAGCCAGTACAATGAGCAGTTCTTC. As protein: CASSFSQYNEQFF.